This entry features one T cell receptor (beta chain) sequence. V lost 6 bases and J lost 0; bases outside the gene matches: 8. Germline-derived CDR1 and CDR2 are SNHLY and FYNNEI. The CDR3 covers 16 residues. This sample was included in a study of blood T cell repertoires in COVID-19. Study-level information: Donors in the United States, Italy and Spain gave samples during acute or convalescent COVID-19. Sources were T cells, B-cell-depleted T cells, or PBMCs; the material itself was cDNA or gDNA.

As handled by the study authors: Reference gene primer amplification in the assay estimated nucleated cell counts. TCRdb's table, derived via immunoSEQ multiplex PCR, lists solely in-frame clones and lacks some. For V, J and clone size, that table is used; D and trimming come from the DNA. The table records roughly 280,000 clones, roughly 87% of them present only once. V is TRBV2 and J is TRBJ1-3; TRBD1 matches 7 bases. The source is a woman aged 50 to 60 who had recovered from COVID-19. The sequenced sample consisted of peripheral blood. CDR3 nucleotide sequence: TGTGCCAGCAGACGACAGGGAGCTAGCTCTGGAAACACCATATATTTT. Encoded protein: CASRRQGASSGNTIYF.